Many counts were recorded for the clone carrying this TCR beta chain. Its antigen is currently unknown. V lost 0 bases and J lost 3; bases outside the gene matches: 3. The CDR3 extends over 17 amino acids. Germline V lookup: CDR1 LNHNV, CDR2 YYDKDF (reference sequence). MiXCR, applied by TCRdb to the reads, yields one record per CDR3 protein. The sample yields about 320,000 distinct CDR3 sequences, over 7.5% seen once. These data originate in a study of T cell repertoires in cytomegalovirus infection. Turning to the study itself: Matching HLA type and CMV infection were both indicated by public TCR beta signatures.

Study-level results: The cumulative frequency of public TCR beta families distinguished individuals who carried CMV together with the relevant HLA. The response measured ex vivo was dominated by TCR beta clonotypes (HLA-C-restricted and CMV-specific).

Sequenced material: PBMCs. The sequence was collected from a human donor in good health (CMV status not recorded). Some clones in this sample may be carry-over from other donors' samples. The V call is TRBV15, the J call TRBJ2-2, with TRBD2 matching 11 bases. In DNA, the CDR3 is TGTGCCACCAGCAGAGATCTAGCGGGGGGATACACCGGGGAGCTGTTTTTT. Encoded protein: CATSRDLAGGYTGELFF.